This T cell receptor beta chain was documented in a study of CD8+CD57+ T cells in acquired aplastic anemia. General study results and limits: Patients versus controls showed no significant CD8+ Simpson's diversity difference. Comparison of patients with controls identified approximately 28 shared CD8+ CDR3 sequences.

After removal of 8 bases from V and 10 bases from J, the junction contained 16 bases not matched to a gene. Germline CDR1 and CDR2: SNHLY and FYNNEI. The CDR3 is 16 residues long. With regard to this clonotype: Its antigen is as yet unknown.

Flow cytometry had shown expanded CD8+CD57+ cells in the patients chosen for sequencing. Every patient presented with severe acquired aplastic anemia. Therapy had not been given to patients before blood sampling. The use of genomic DNA as template underpinned the TCR beta VDJ and CDR3 profiling. Each CDR3 protein is one row after TCRdb ran MiXCR on the reads. The table includes about 250,000 distinct CDR3 sequences, approximately 45% detected once. V gene TRBV2 combines with J gene TRBJ2-3, with 12 bases that match TRBD2. The sequenced material came from sorted CD4+, CD8+, or CD8+CD57+ T cells (not recorded which) from PBMCs. This clonotype was obtained from a human donor with aplastic anemia. In nucleotides, the CDR3 is TGTGCCAGCGTCCGACCAGGACTAGCGGGGTTCAGGGCGCAGTATTTT. It translates to CASVRPGLAGFRAQYF.